Below are 14 T cell receptor beta chains sequenced from a single sample in a study of spatial heterogeneity in lung cancer. Stated time point: sample taken at primary tumor resection. No cells were sorted before sequencing. The whole RNA sequenced was extracted from tumor, nontumor lung or frozen PBMC. TCRdb re-derived calls from the 5' RACE reads in MiXCR, one entry per CDR3 protein. The sample lists around 2,200 distinct CDR3 sequences, more than 10% seen once, with about 25% in the top ten. Sample: normal lung tissue next to the tumor, taken at surgery. These receptors were obtained from a male donor with early-stage non-small cell lung cancer.

Sample share makes this clonotype hyperexpanded. The size of this beta chain means little, since it is a stray read in a library made for alpha chains. The V and J genes are TRBV11-2 and TRBJ2-1; 8 nucleotides match TRBD2. CDR1 and CDR2 from the germline V gene are SGHAT and FQNNGV. The CDR3 has 18 amino acids. The trim removed 5 bases at V and 6 bases at J, leaving 18 bases unmatched. The DNA for the CDR3 is TGTGCCAGCAGCCCGCAACCTACTAGCGGTGGGAGGCCCAATGAGCAGTTCTTC. Translated, it gives CASSPQPTSGGRPNEQFF.

This clonotype was found a few times. This beta chain turned up in a library designed for alpha chains; as an off-target read, its abundance says little. The V gene is TRBV12-3 or TRBV12-4, the J gene TRBJ2-3; 7 bases match TRBD2. V shed 6 bases and J 5 bases; nucleotides not matched to a gene: 11. The length of the CDR3 is 15 residues. The CDR3 DNA follows: TGTGCCAGCAGCGGGGGGAGGATGGGCTTAGATACGCAGTATTTT. It codes for CASSGGRMGLDTQYF.

This clonotype is categorized as medium-sized. This beta chain slipped into a library made for alpha chains as a stray read, so its size is not meaningful. This rearrangement joins TRBV5-4 to TRBJ2-7; the D gene is possibly TRBD1 (6 bases). Germline values: CDR1 SGHNT, CDR2 YYREEE (reference sequence). The CDR3 has 12 amino acids. V lost 3 bases and J 6 bases, leaving 10 bases between the germline ends. The CDR3 sequence: CASSSQGLEQYF. In nucleotides, the CDR3 is TGTGCCAGCAGCTCTCAGGGGCTCGAGCAGTACTTC.

This clonotype was detected only once. Little can be read into the size of this beta chain, an off-target read in a library designed for alpha chains. The J gene is TRBJ2-7, the V gene TRBV6-1; 9 nucleotides agree with TRBD1. The CDR3 length is 14 residues. Losses at the gene ends were 4 bases for V and 5 bases for J; bases not matched to a gene: 6. Germline assignment: CDR1 MNHNS and CDR2 SASEGT. CDR3 nucleotide sequence: TGTGCCAGCAGTGTGGGACAGGGACTCCACGAGCAGTACTTC. This codes for CASSVGQGLHEQYF.

This clonotype was counted at least ten times. Since the library was made to target alpha chains, this beta chain is a stray read and its abundance is not meaningful. The rearrangement links TRBV20-1 to TRBJ2-5, with TRBD2 identical over 7 bases. The germline CDR1 and CDR2 sequences are DFQATT and SNEGSKA (reference sequence). The CDR3 has 17 residues. V dropped 0 bases and J dropped 5; count of bases not matched to a gene: 15. In DNA form, the CDR3 reads TGCAGTGCTAGAGATCGGGGCGGGAGCCTCAATGGGGAGACCCAGTACTTC. Its protein product is CSARDRGGSLNGETQYF.

This clonotype was detected ten times or more. This beta chain slipped into a library made for alpha chains as a stray read, so its size is not meaningful. J is TRBJ2-4 and V is TRBV27; maybe TRBD1 (6 bases). V shed 3 bases and J shed 3 bases, with 12 bases lying between them. Germline V gene data show CDR1 as MNHEY and CDR2 as SMNVEV (reference sequence). This CDR3 has 15 amino acids. CDR3: CASSFYRVGKNIQYF. CDR3 nucleotide sequence: TGTGCCAGCAGTTTTTACAGGGTTGGCAAAAACATTCAGTACTTC.

This clonotype has only a few counts. Since the library was made to target alpha chains, this beta chain is a stray read and its abundance is not meaningful. The V gene is TRBV6-5, the J gene TRBJ1-5; no clear D. V lost 2 bases to trimming and J lost 0 bases, with 11 bases between them. Germline CDR1 is MNHEY and CDR2 is SVGAGI. This CDR3 has 16 amino acids. Here the CDR3 DNA reads TGTGCCAGCAGTTACGGGCCCCGGGATAGCAATCAGCCCCAGCATTTT. Protein product: CASSYGPRDSNQPQHF.

Of note for this clonotype: Being off target in a library aimed at alpha chains, this beta chain has a size of little meaning. The chain recombines TRBV7-1 with TRBJ2-7, with 7 bases aligning to TRBD1. TRBV7-1 is an ORF; its function is uncertain. The CDR3 extends over 14 amino acids. V was pared by 3 bases and J by 2 bases, with 4 bases of the junction left unmatched. The CDR3 DNA reads TGTGCCAGCAGCTCTCGACAGGGCACCTACGAGCAGTACTTC. The encoded protein is CASSSRQGTYEQYF.

This clonotype was counted ten times or more. The library was designed around alpha chains, so this beta chain is a stray read whose abundance carries little weight. This chain joins TRBV24-1 and TRBJ2-1, with D possibly matching TRBD2 (6 bases). Germline V lookup: CDR1 KGHDR, CDR2 SFDVKD. The CDR3 loop spans 16 amino acids. V was pared by 5 bases and J by 0 bases, with 13 bases between. The CDR3 nucleotides read TGTGCCACCAGTGCTTCCGGGGGAGCCTCCTACAATGAGCAGTTCTTC. It codes for CATSASGGASYNEQFF.

By sample share, this clonotype is medium-sized. This beta chain is a stray sequence in a library constructed for alpha chains; its clone size is not meaningful. This chain uses TRBV28 with TRBJ1-2; 7 positions match TRBD1. The CDR3 loop spans 15 amino acids. Germline V gene data show CDR1 as MDHEN and CDR2 as SYDVKM. The V and J ends lost 5 bases and 4 bases, in that order; junction bases with no gene match: 10. The CDR3 DNA sequence: TGTGCCAGCAGTCCTATTTCCGGGACAGCCTATGGCTACACCTTC. Protein product: CASSPISGTAYGYTF.

This clonotype is labeled large. Little can be read into the size of this beta chain, an off-target read in a library designed for alpha chains. This rearrangement joins TRBV28 to TRBJ2-7; D not resolved. The CDR3 totals 12 residues. V shed 7 bases and J shed 6 bases, with 13 bases lying between them. CDR1 is MDHEN, CDR2 SYDVKM, per germline. The CDR3 loop is CASKSSSSEQYF. The CDR3 DNA reads TGTGCCAGCAAGTCAAGCTCAAGCGAGCAGTACTTC.

This clonotype is classed as medium-sized. A library prepared for alpha chains yielded this beta chain as an off-target read; its size is of little meaning. This rearrangement joins TRBV19 to TRBJ2-3; 7 bases align to TRBD1. The CDR3 length is 10 residues. The germline CDR1 and CDR2 sequences are LNHDA and SQIVND (reference sequence). The trim removed 9 bases at V and 11 bases at J, leaving 5 bases unmatched. CDR3 sequence reads: CASSDRRQYF. CDR3 DNA: TGTGCCAGCTCGGACAGGAGGCAGTATTTT.

Concerning this clonotype itself: Little can be read into the size of this beta chain, an off-target read in a library designed for alpha chains. The rearrangement uses TRBV5-1 and TRBJ2-7, with 7 bases that match TRBD2. The CDR3 runs 13 residues. V shed 7 bases and J 2 bases; nucleotides not matched to a gene: 6. The germline V gene encodes CDR1 SGHRS and CDR2 YFSETQ. DNA of the CDR3: TGCGCCAGCGGACTAGGTCCAACCTACGAGCAGTACTTC. It codes for CASGLGPTYEQYF.

This clonotype qualifies as medium-sized. As an off-target read in a library built for alpha chains, this beta chain has a frequency of little significance. The gene calls are TRBV7-2 and TRBJ2-3; no definite D call. The CDR3 totals 12 residues. The germline gives CDR1 SGHTA, CDR2 FQGNSA. V was shortened by 5 bases and J by 7 bases, with 10 bases between the two germline ends. The CDR3 DNA follows: TGTGCCAGCAGCCTCGAGCCATATACGCAGTATTTT. The encoded protein is CASSLEPYTQYF. Full variable domain (remainder filled in from reference TRBV7-2 and TRBJ2-3): GAGVSQSPSNKVTEKGKDVELRCDPISGHTALYWYRQSLGQGLEFLIYFQGNSAPDKSGLPSDRFSAERTGGSVSTLTIQRTQQEDSAVYLCASSLEPYTQYFGPGTRLTVL.